Listed below are T cell receptor beta chains from one sample, sequenced in a study of shared clonotypes between healthy human individuals. Assay used: immunoSEQ multiplex PCR; TCRdb lists only in-frame clones, some missing. This sample carries more than 2,000,000 clones, over 90% of them seen once, and the ten largest clones take under 0.45%. Sequenced material: naive CD4+ T cells from PBMCs. The source is a man younger than 30 in good health. Some clones in this sample may be carry-over from other donors' samples. CDR3s leave out the opening cysteine and the closing phenylalanine or tryptophan. Fields, in order: CDR3 length, J gene, V gene, CDR3 protein.

>15|TRBJ1-1|TRBV28
ASSFGTGGLGGTEAF
>12|TRBJ1-5|TRBV27
ASGTGYSNQPQH
>14|TRBJ2-7|TRBV7-2
ASSLGAPALFYEQY
>11|TRBJ2-7|TRBV28
AITDGYSYEQY
>13|TRBJ2-3|TRBV4-3
ASSQTRFSTDTQY
>11|TRBJ1-4|TRBV5-1
ASSLRDNEKLF
>13|TRBJ1-2|TRBV6-1
ASSDPPGGNYGYT
>14|TRBJ2-5|TRBV5-1
ASSLGIAGNQETQY
>13|TRBJ2-7|TRBV10-1
ASSELTGRAYEQY
>11|TRBJ1-1|TRBV7-2
ASRVFDWVEAF
>14|TRBJ2-1|TRBV7-2
ASSLALSLRLNEQF
>14|TRBJ2-7|TRBV2
ASRAGLGAGYYEQY
>15|TRBJ1-1|TRBV5-1
ASSLVPTDRGSPEAF
>17|TRBJ2-1|TRBV21-1
ASMGTVKSHDSSYNEQF
>13|TRBJ2-1|TRBV5-4
ASRSLAGVVNEQF
>11|TRBJ1-5|TRBV10-3
AISPGVDQPQH
>11|TRBJ1-2|TRBV28
ASREGGYYGYT
>11|TRBJ2-5|TRBV7-3
ASSLAVGETQY
>13|TRBJ1-5|TRBV30
AWSLGRGFGQPQH
>12|TRBJ2-3|TRBV4-1
ASSSEWITDTQY
>12|TRBJ2-7|TRBV7-2
ASSLGLAIIEQY
>14|TRBJ2-1|TRBV28
ASSSRTVSSYNEQF
>13|TRBJ1-5|TRBV19
ASSITPGSNQPQH
>11|TRBJ1-5|TRBV10-3
AIGSAAAQPQH
>12|TRBJ2-2|TRBV18
ASSPPQSTGELF
>13|TRBJ1-1|TRBV5-6
ASRGQGVSNTEAF
>12|TRBJ1-2|TRBV19
ASSIEGHNYGYT
>14|TRBJ2-1|TRBV11-2
ASSSVGRGRYNEQF
>14|TRBJ1-1|TRBV19
ASSSLPQQGGPEAF
>12|TRBJ1-1|TRBV29-1
SVGKTGMNTEAF
>13|TRBJ2-1|TRBV6-6
ASSPTGTTGNEQF
>15|TRBJ2-1|TRBV9
ASSPRAASGRNNEQF
>12|TRBJ2-1|TRBV25-1
ASSSTGGVNEQF
>13|TRBJ2-1|TRBV28
ASSISFSSYNEQF
>11|TRBJ1-2|TRBV6-5
ASSPRGGDGYT
>14|TRBJ2-2|TRBV7-3
ASSRGLASNTGELF
>11|TRBJ2-5|TRBV27
ASSPAARETQY
>10|TRBJ2-3|TRBV29-1
SVETGLNTQY
>11|TRBJ2-7|TRBV29-1
SVAGTSTYEQY
>12|TRBJ1-4|TRBV5-1
ASSDGQGAEKLF
>14|TRBJ2-1|TRBV7-2
ASSLLAGHSDNEQF
>12|TRBJ2-7|TRBV5-1
ASSLDPGGDEQY
>13|TRBJ2-2|TRBV27
ASTLVRGYAGELF
>11|TRBJ1-1|TRBV11-2
ASSPSRGRGAF
>9|TRBJ1-1|TRBV30
AWAQNTEAF
>12|TRBJ1-1|TRBV2
ASRDRTGSVAAF
>14|TRBJ1-3|TRBV5-1
ASSLATGYSGNTIY
>12|TRBJ1-1|TRBV19
ASSRQGMDTEAF
>15|TRBJ2-1|TRBV15
ATSRDVPMTSGGSMF
>11|TRBJ1-2|TRBV6-5
ASSYNPNYGYT
>12|TRBJ2-7|TRBV27
ASSLVRQGGEQY
>11|TRBJ2-1|TRBV4-1
ASSQDPRDEQF
>13|TRBJ2-5|TRBV18
ASSPRTGGQETQY
>14|TRBJ2-1|TRBV11-3
ASSPRTKAGGNEQF
>9|TRBJ2-7|TRBV7-2
ASSSFYEQY
>13|TRBJ1-3|TRBV6-5
ASSYSGSSGNTIY
>13|TRBJ2-7|TRBV14
ASSPLGTVSYEQY
>14|TRBJ2-5|TRBV19
ASSIAPLMGQETQY
>13|TRBJ2-6|TRBV10-2
ASSDPYSGANVLT
>12|TRBJ2-7|TRBV6-1
ASSAGTATYEQY